This T cell receptor beta chain stems from a study of cytomegalovirus exposure and HLA in healthy donors. The donors were members of the validation cohort comprising approximately 110 subjects, separate from the roughly 670-subject first cohort. Assay used: immunoSEQ multiplex PCR; TCRdb lists only in-frame clones, some missing. The repertoire consists of some 83,000 clones, with approximately 93% occurring once and the leading ten covering roughly 3.4%. V shed 4 bases and J shed 2 bases, with 17 bases lying between them. CDR3 length: 16 residues. Germline CDR1 is SGHDT and CDR2 is YYEEEE. The V call is TRBV5-6, the J call TRBJ2-3; a possible D gene is TRBD2 (5 bases). The sequence derives from a woman younger than 35 in good health and CMV-seropositive. The sequenced sample was PBMCs. CDR3 coding DNA: TGTGCCAGCAGCCCGGTTGACGGGATTCCCACAGATACGCAGTATTTT. This sequence encodes CASSPVDGIPTDTQYF. The full variable domain, its missing parts supplied by reference TRBV5-6 and TRBJ2-3, is DAGVTQSPTHLIKTRGQQVTLRCSPKSGHDTVSWYQQALGQGPQFIFQYYEEEERQRGNFPDRFSGHQFPNYSSELNVNALLLGDSALYLCASSPVDGIPTDTQYFGPGTRLTVL.